Listed here are 26 T cell receptor beta chains from one sample, sequenced in a study of blood T cell repertoires in COVID-19. Data came from immunoSEQ multiplex PCR; TCRdb stores just in-frame clones and leaves some out. The sample comprises some 200,000 clones, 90% to 95% of which are singletons, and 0.6% to 0.9% rests with the top ten. The source material was peripheral blood. Receptors were obtained from a man aged 30 to 39 with COVID-19, enrolled during active disease.

This clone was detected once. The chain is built from TRBV7-9 and TRBJ1-2, with D perhaps matching TRBD1 (6 bases). The CDR3 sequence is 14 residues long. With 6 bases removed from V and 4 bases from J, the gap between germline ends came to 15 bases. The germline V gene has CDR1 SEHNR and CDR2 FQNEAQ (reference sequence). CDR3 protein: CASRPGQRGYGYTF. The DNA of the CDR3 is TGTGCCAGCAGACCAGGACAGCGGGGCTATGGCTACACCTTC.

The CDR3 region is CASSMRGGDGYTF. The CDR3 coding sequence is TGTGCCAGTAGTATGAGAGGGGGGGATGGCTACACCTTC. The genes are TRBV19 and TRBJ1-2; maybe TRBD1 (6 bases). This CDR3 contains 13 residues. The germline gives CDR1 LNHDA, CDR2 SQIVND (reference sequence). V dropped 3 bases and J dropped 6 bases, with 11 bases sitting between them.

The gene calls are TRBV6-5 and TRBJ1-1; 7 bases are a match to TRBD1. This CDR3 region has 13 residues. Germline V gene lookup returns CDR1 MNHEY and CDR2 SVGAGI. Trimming at V came to 4 bases and at J to 4 bases, leaving 3 bases not matched to a gene. CDR3 sequence reads: CASSLTGPTEAFF. CDR3 coding DNA: TGTGCCAGCAGTTTGACAGGGCCCACTGAAGCTTTCTTT.

The rearrangement uses TRBV6-6 and TRBJ1-5; tentatively, D is TRBD1 (6 bases). V lost 8 bases and J 7 bases, leaving 15 bases between the germline ends. The germline V gene has CDR1 MNHNY and CDR2 SVGAGI (reference sequence). The CDR3 is 13 residues long. CDR3 sequence: CASDRGAGQPQHF. As DNA, the CDR3 is TGTGCCAGCGATCGGGGGGCGGGACAGCCCCAGCATTTT.

The rearrangement uses TRBV7-9 and TRBJ2-1; TRBD2 matches 13 bases. The CDR3 has 14 residues. CDR1 is SEHNR and CDR2 is FQNEAQ in the germline V gene (reference sequence). V gave up 5 bases and J gave up 13 bases; unmatched junction bases: 8. The CDR3 DNA is TGTGCCAGCAGCCCTTCGACTAGCGGGGGGCGACAGTTCTTC. Translation gives CASSPSTSGGRQFF.

This clone was seen just once. The chain carries TRBV27 and TRBJ2-7; 7 bases are a match to TRBD1. The CDR3 has 15 residues. V shed 4 bases and J 0 bases; nucleotides not matched to a gene: 6. CDR1 and CDR2 from the germline V gene are MNHEY and SMNVEV (reference sequence). This CDR3 reads CASSWGQMSSYEQYF. In DNA form, the CDR3 reads TGTGCCAGCAGTTGGGGACAGATGAGCTCCTACGAGCAGTACTTC.

This clone has just a few counts. This sequence joins TRBV6-5 and TRBJ1-1; D not certain. The germline CDR1 and CDR2 sequences are MNHEY and SVGAGI. Trimming left V 0 bases short and J 2 bases short, with 10 bases between. The CDR3 covers 15 residues. CDR3 DNA sequence: TGTGCCAGCAGTTACTCGGGCAGTCCCAACACTGAAGCTTTCTTT. This sequence encodes CASSYSGSPNTEAFF.

The genes are TRBV2 and TRBJ2-7; 8 bases are shared with TRBD2. Germline assignment: CDR1 SNHLY and CDR2 FYNNEI. The CDR3 totals 15 residues. V was pared by 3 bases and J by 4 bases, with 8 bases of the junction left unmatched. The CDR3 bases are TGTGCCAGCAGTGAGGAAGCGGGGGAACAGTACGAGCAGTACTTC. As protein: CASSEEAGEQYEQYF. Full variable domain (rest looked up from reference TRBV2 and TRBJ2-7): EPEVTQTPSHQVTQMGQEVILRCVPISNHLYFYWYRQILGQKVEFLVSFYNNEISEKSEIFDDQFSVERPDGSNFTLKIRSTKLEDSAMYFCASSEEAGEQYEQYFGPGTRLTVT.

The CDR3 bases are TGCGCCAGCACCGAGGGAGCACCAAAATATGGCTACACCTTC. This codes for CASTEGAPKYGYTF. This chain joins TRBV5-1 and TRBJ1-2; the D is unclear. The germline V gene encodes CDR1 SGHRS and CDR2 YFSETQ. There are 14 residues in the CDR3. V was pared by 6 bases and J by 5 bases, with 17 bases between.

This chain joins TRBV5-1 and TRBJ2-1, with D possibly being TRBD1 (6 bases). Germline V lookup: CDR1 SGHRS, CDR2 YFSETQ. V dropped 1 base and J dropped 5 bases, with 10 bases sitting between them. The CDR3 sequence is 14 residues long. In DNA form, the CDR3 reads TGCGCCAGCAGCTTGCCAGGGGTGAACAATGAGCAGTTCTTC. Amino acid sequence: CASSLPGVNNEQFF.

This chain connects TRBV5-5 to TRBJ2-5; a possible D gene is TRBD1 (6 bases). The CDR3 runs 16 residues. The V gene's germline CDR1 is SGHKS and CDR2 YYEKEE (reference sequence). Trimming removed 0 bases from V and 5 bases from J, with 17 bases in between. The CDR3 DNA sequence: TGTGCCAGCAGCTTGGGGGGGCGCGGGCAATTTGAGACCCAGTACTTC. Protein sequence: CASSLGGRGQFETQYF.

J is TRBJ1-6 and V is TRBV4-1, with a weak D call TRBD1 (5 bases). Trimming cost V 2 bases and J 6 bases, with 14 bases left between them. The CDR3 totals 16 residues. Germline CDR1 is MGHRA and CDR2 is YSYEKL. CDR3 sequence: CASSQRSTVGNSPLHF. CDR3 bases: TGCGCCAGCAGCCAACGGTCGACAGTAGGTAATTCACCCCTCCACTTT.

The V and J genes are TRBV5-6 and TRBJ2-5; maybe TRBD2 (5 bases). The length of the CDR3 is 15 residues. CDR1 is SGHDT and CDR2 is YYEEEE in the germline V gene. V was trimmed by 7 bases and J by 1 base, leaving 17 bases between them. The CDR3 protein is CASYPNLAGQETQYF. In nucleotides, the CDR3 is TGTGCCAGCTACCCTAACCTAGCCGGCCAAGAGACCCAGTACTTC. The variable domain in full, with the rest retrieved from reference TRBV5-6 and TRBJ2-5, is DAGVTQSPTHLIKTRGQQVTLRCSPKSGHDTVSWYQQALGQGPQFIFQYYEEEERQRGNFPDRFSGHQFPNYSSELNVNALLLGDSALYLCASYPNLAGQETQYFGPGTRLLVL.

The chain recombines TRBV6-5 with TRBJ1-4; no clear D gene. Trimming took off 6 bases at V and 5 bases at J, with 13 bases between the two ends. The CDR3 sequence is 14 residues long. Looked up from germline, CDR1 is MNHEY and CDR2 is SVGAGI. CDR3 protein: CASRHNVLNEKLFF. CDR3 DNA sequence: TGTGCCAGCAGACACAACGTTTTAAATGAAAAACTGTTTTTT.

The gene calls are TRBV5-1 and TRBJ2-1; D is possibly TRBD2 (5 bases). CDR1 and CDR2 from the germline V gene are SGHRS and YFSETQ. The CDR3 extends over 14 amino acids. V dropped 7 bases and J dropped 5 bases, with 16 bases sitting between them. The CDR3 nucleotides are TGCGCCAGCGGAGGCGCGGTGCGGGACAATGAGCAGTTCTTC. This translates into CASGGAVRDNEQFF.

This chain connects TRBV27 to TRBJ2-1, with TRBD2 matching over 10 bases. Unmatched junction bases numbered 0, after V lost 4 bases and J lost 3 bases. Germline V gene sequence: CDR1 MNHEY, CDR2 SMNVEV (reference sequence). This CDR3 is built from 14 residues. The chain's CDR3 is CASSSSGGYNEQFF. As DNA, the CDR3 is TGTGCCAGCAGTTCTAGCGGGGGCTACAATGAGCAGTTCTTC.

This clone showed up just once. The chain uses TRBV19 and TRBJ1-1, with D maybe TRBD1 (5 bases). CDR3 size: 14 residues. Per the germline V gene, CDR1 is LNHDA and CDR2 is SQIVND (reference sequence). V shed 5 bases and J shed 3 bases, with 13 bases lying between them. CDR3 region: CASSPQPGDTEAFF. As DNA, the CDR3 is TGTGCCAGTAGTCCGCAACCGGGGGACACTGAAGCTTTCTTT.

The chain combines TRBV7-2 with TRBJ1-1; D not certain. CDR3 length: 13 residues. The germline V gene has CDR1 SGHTA and CDR2 FQGNSA. Trimming stripped 5 bases from V and 5 bases from J, with 12 bases between. The CDR3 here is CASSPGRPTEAFF. As DNA, the CDR3 is TGTGCCAGCAGCCCGGGGAGACCGACTGAAGCTTTCTTT.

V usage is TRBV7-9 and J usage is TRBJ1-1, with TRBD1 matching over 8 bases. Germline CDR1 is SEHNR and CDR2 is FQNEAQ (reference sequence). V was pared by 5 bases and J by 6 bases, with 5 bases of the junction left unmatched. This CDR3 region has 13 residues. In DNA, the CDR3 is TGTGCCAGCAGCCTACAGGGGGAATCTGAAGCTTTCTTT. Translating it yields CASSLQGESEAFF. Supplemented by reference TRBV7-9 and TRBJ1-1, the full variable domain reads DTGVSQNPRHKITKRGQNVTFRCDPISEHNRLYWYRQTLGQGPEFLTYFQNEAQLEKSRLLSDRFSAERPKGSFSTLEIQRTEQGDSAMYLCASSLQGESEAFFGQGTRLTVV.

The V and J genes are TRBV5-1 and TRBJ2-3; 10 bases agree with TRBD2. Germline CDR1 and CDR2: SGHRS and YFSETQ. There are 16 residues in the CDR3. J gave up 5 bases and V 0 bases, and 6 bases lay outside the gene matches. In DNA form, the CDR3 reads TGCGCCAGCAGCTTGGCCAGCGGGGGGGCCTTAGATACGCAGTATTTT. Its translation: CASSLASGGALDTQYF.

This clone appeared a few times. The chain couples TRBV5-1 to TRBJ1-1; the match to TRBD1 covers 8 bases. Unmatched junction bases numbered 3, after V lost 4 bases and J lost 1 base. This CDR3 has 14 amino acids. Germline CDR1 SGHRS, CDR2 YFSETQ. The CDR3 region is CASSRGTGNTEAFF. The CDR3 DNA reads TGCGCCAGCAGCCGAGGGACAGGGAACACTGAAGCTTTCTTT.

The chain's CDR3 is CASSAQTATNEKLFF. CDR3 DNA sequence: TGTGCCAGCAGCGCCCAGACAGCAACTAATGAAAAACTGTTTTTT. The gene calls are TRBV9 and TRBJ1-4; tentatively, D is TRBD1 (5 bases). Trimming took off 3 bases at V and 0 bases at J, with 9 bases between the two ends. Germline CDR1 reads SGDLS; CDR2 reads YYNGEE. The CDR3 is 15 amino acids.

This clone occurred once. V is TRBV18 and J is TRBJ2-7; unclear D gene. V was trimmed by 3 bases and J by 5 bases, leaving 11 bases between them. The CDR3 runs 13 residues. Looked up from germline, CDR1 is KGHSH and CDR2 is LQKENI. The CDR3 loop is CASSPLENHEQYF. The CDR3 DNA follows: TGTGCCAGCTCACCGCTAGAAAACCACGAGCAGTACTTC. The full variable domain, rest sourced from reference TRBV18 and TRBJ2-7, is NAGVMQNPRHLVRRRGQEARLRCSPMKGHSHVYWYRQLPEEGLKFMVYLQKENIIDESGMPKERFSAEFPKEGPSILRIQQVVRGDSAAYFCASSPLENHEQYFGPGTRLTVT.

The chain recombines TRBV7-6 with TRBJ1-6; no reliable D call. The CDR3 runs 19 residues. V lost 1 base and J 1 base, leaving 17 bases between the germline ends. Germline lookup yields CDR1 SGHVS and CDR2 FNYEAQ. The CDR3 bases are TGTGCCAGCAGCTTAGATCCACCGGGCAGCGGGTCCTATAATTCACCCCTCCACTTT. It translates to CASSLDPPGSGSYNSPLHF.

V gene TRBV19 combines with J gene TRBJ1-4, with unresolved D. Trimming pared 1 base from V and 5 bases from J, leaving 11 bases between. The CDR3 is 15 amino acids. Looked up from germline, CDR1 is LNHDA and CDR2 is SQIVND (reference sequence). As DNA, the CDR3 is TGTGCCAGTAGTATAGCGTCCACGGGAAATGAAAAACTGTTTTTT. This sequence encodes CASSIASTGNEKLFF.

The chain links TRBV11-2 to TRBJ1-3, with a tentative D call TRBD1 (5 bases). V shed 1 base and J shed 9 bases, with 10 bases lying between them. The CDR3 is made up of 13 amino acids. The germline CDR1 and CDR2 sequences are SGHAT and FQNNGV. The CDR3 DNA follows: TGTGCCAGCAGCTTAGGCAGGGAAGGCACCATATATTTT. It encodes CASSLGREGTIYF.